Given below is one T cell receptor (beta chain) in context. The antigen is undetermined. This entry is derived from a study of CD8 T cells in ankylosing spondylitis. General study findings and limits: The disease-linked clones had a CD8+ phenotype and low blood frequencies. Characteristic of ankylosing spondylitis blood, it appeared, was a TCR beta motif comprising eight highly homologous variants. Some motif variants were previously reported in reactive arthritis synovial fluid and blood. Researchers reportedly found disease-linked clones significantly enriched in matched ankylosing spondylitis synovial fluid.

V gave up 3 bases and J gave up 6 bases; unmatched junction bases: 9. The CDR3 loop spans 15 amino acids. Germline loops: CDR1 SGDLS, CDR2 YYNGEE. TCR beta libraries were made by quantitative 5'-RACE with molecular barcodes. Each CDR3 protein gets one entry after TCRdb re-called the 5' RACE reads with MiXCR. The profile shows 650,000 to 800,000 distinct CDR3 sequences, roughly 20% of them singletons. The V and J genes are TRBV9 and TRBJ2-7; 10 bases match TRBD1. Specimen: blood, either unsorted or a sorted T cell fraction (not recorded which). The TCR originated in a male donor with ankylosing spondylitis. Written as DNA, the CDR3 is TGTGCCAGCAGCGCTACCGGGACAGGGGCTGGCGAGCAGTACTTC. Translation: CASSATGTGAGEQYF.